Each of the 31 T cell receptor beta chains below was sequenced from the same sample in a study of PD-L1 blockade in urothelial cancer. Time point meaning: pretreatment peripheral blood. Some clones are missing from TCRdb's copy, which holds only in-frame ones; the method was immunoSEQ multiplex PCR. Of about 63,000 clones listed, roughly 81% are singletons. The specimen was PBMCs, collected around atezolizumab (anti-PD-L1) treatment. The source is a man aged 70 or older with urothelial cancer.

The rearrangement links TRBV4-2 to TRBJ2-3; TRBD2 aligns across 7 bases. The CDR3 has 16 residues. V lost 1 base to trimming and J lost 1 base; unmatched junction nucleotides: 5. Germline V gene data show CDR1 as LGHNA and CDR2 as YNFKEQ. CDR3 region: CASSQAPLAGTDTQYF. Here the CDR3 DNA reads TGTGCCAGCAGCCAAGCCCCCCTAGCGGGCACAGATACGCAGTATTTT.

The CDR3 sequence: CASSDQGLPLQETQYF. The CDR3 coding sequence is TGTGCCAGCAGTGACCAGGGACTACCCCTCCAAGAGACCCAGTACTTC. The rearrangement links TRBV6-1 to TRBJ2-5, with 7 bases lining up with TRBD2. Germline V gene lookup returns CDR1 MNHNS and CDR2 SASEGT. CDR3 length equals 16 residues. J was trimmed by 1 base and V by 3 bases; bases with no gene match: 8.

This rearrangement joins TRBV9 to TRBJ1-2; D possibly corresponds to TRBD1 (5 bases). Germline V CDR1 and CDR2: SGDLS, YYNGEE. The CDR3 length is 15 residues. Trimming pared 4 bases from V and 5 bases from J, leaving 18 bases between. The CDR3 DNA follows: TGTGCCAGCAGCCCCGGGGGGGGGAGTTGGTATGGCTACACCTTC. It specifies CASSPGGGSWYGYTF.

The V call is TRBV20-1, the J call TRBJ1-2, with a possible D match to TRBD1 (5 bases). The CDR3 has 11 amino acids. Germline V gives CDR1 DFQATT, CDR2 SNEGSKA (reference sequence). Trimming pared 0 bases from V and 13 bases from J, leaving 12 bases between. The CDR3 nucleotides are TGCAGTGCTAGAGATCAGGGTGGCGTCACCTTC. Amino acids: CSARDQGGVTF.

The genes are TRBV5-1 and TRBJ2-5, with TRBD1 matching 9 bases. The CDR3 is made up of 15 amino acids. CDR1 and CDR2 (germline): SGHRS, YFSETQ. The V gene end was trimmed by 2 bases and the J gene end by 5 bases; junction bases not matched to a gene: 7. CDR3 sequence: CASSLQTGGAETQYF. The CDR3 DNA follows: TGCGCCAGCAGCTTACAAACAGGGGGCGCGGAGACCCAGTACTTC.

The chain links TRBV11-3 to TRBJ2-7; 7 nucleotides agree with TRBD1. Germline CDR1 SGHNT, CDR2 YENEEA. This CDR3 comprises 14 residues. J lost 2 bases, V lost 3 bases, and 4 bases had no gene match. CDR3 protein: CASSFGQAPYEQYF. Written as DNA, the CDR3 is TGTGCCAGCAGCTTCGGACAGGCCCCCTACGAGCAGTACTTC.

The chain links TRBV19 to TRBJ2-7; 12 bases map to TRBD2. The V and J ends lost 7 bases and 4 bases, in that order; junction bases with no gene match: 11. Germline V gives CDR1 LNHDA, CDR2 SQIVND (reference sequence). The CDR3 consists of 16 residues. CDR3 amino acids: CASTESLTSGRYEQYF. CDR3 bases: TGTGCCAGTACCGAGAGCTTGACTAGCGGGAGATACGAGCAGTACTTC.

This chain joins TRBV10-3 and TRBJ2-6, with D uncertain. The germline V gene has CDR1 ENHRY and CDR2 SYGVKD. The CDR3 is 18 amino acids. V was trimmed by 6 bases and J by 2 bases, leaving 20 bases between them. In DNA, the CDR3 is TGTGCCATCAGCAGCGCCGGGTCCTCCGAGGCTGGGGCCAACGTCCTGACTTTC. Its translation is CAISSAGSSEAGANVLTF.

A few counts support this clone. J is TRBJ2-3 and V is TRBV18, with D maybe TRBD2 (5 bases). V was shortened by 2 bases and J by 0 bases, with 9 bases between the two germline ends. The CDR3 is made up of 15 amino acids. Per germline, CDR1 KGHSH and CDR2 LQKENI. The CDR3 bases are TGTGCCAGCTCACCAGGCGGGTATAGCACAGATACGCAGTATTTT. This encodes CASSPGGYSTDTQYF.

The chain employs TRBV2 and TRBJ1-3; D not resolved. This CDR3 comprises 15 residues. Germline CDR1 is SNHLY and CDR2 is FYNNEI. Trimming stripped 4 bases from V and 2 bases from J, with 12 bases between. This CDR3 reads CASSVGSRTGNTIYF. The CDR3 DNA follows: TGTGCCAGCAGTGTTGGTTCGCGCACTGGAAACACCATATATTTT.

The V and J genes are TRBV11-1 and TRBJ2-3; a possible D gene is TRBD2 (5 bases). The V gene's germline CDR1 is SGHAT and CDR2 FQDESV (reference sequence). The CDR3 totals 12 residues. Trimming left V 6 bases short and J 9 bases short, with 13 bases between. CDR3 sequence (DNA): TGTGCCAGCAGACCTCCGGAGGACACGCAGTATTTT. It translates to CASRPPEDTQYF.

DNA of the CDR3: TGTGCCAGCAGCTTAGGACAGGGTAGCACTGAAGCTTTCTTT. This sequence encodes CASSLGQGSTEAFF. This rearrangement joins TRBV7-8 to TRBJ1-1, with 7 bases aligning to TRBD1. CDR1 and CDR2 (germline): SGHVS, FQNEAQ. The CDR3 extends over 14 amino acids. V lost 1 base, J lost 4 bases, and 3 bases stayed unmatched. Full variable domain (remainder filled in from reference TRBV7-8 and TRBJ1-1): GAGVSQSPRYKVAKRGQDVALRCDPISGHVSLFWYQQALGQGPEFLTYFQNEAQLDKSGLPSDRFFAERPEGSVSTLKIQRTQQEDSAVYLCASSLGQGSTEAFFGQGTRLTVV.

This chain connects TRBV7-2 to TRBJ2-7, with TRBD2 identical over 7 bases. The CDR3 length is 11 residues. J lost 5 bases, V lost 5 bases, and 0 bases had no gene match. Germline V gives CDR1 SGHTA, CDR2 FQGNSA. CDR3 sequence reads: CASSSGDEQYF. In DNA form, the CDR3 reads TGTGCCAGCAGCAGCGGGGACGAGCAGTACTTC.

This chain uses TRBV4-3 with TRBJ2-7, with TRBD2 as a possible D gene (6 bases). This CDR3 has 15 residues. V was clipped by 2 bases and J by 3 bases, with 14 bases between them. In germline, CDR1 is LGHNA, CDR2 YSLEER. In DNA, the CDR3 is TGCGCCAGCAGCCAACAGGTCCTAGCGAACTACGAGCAGTACTTC. Translation: CASSQQVLANYEQYF.

The gene calls are TRBV11-3 and TRBJ2-5; TRBD1 matches 7 bases. The germline CDR1 and CDR2 sequences are SGHNT and YENEEA. V trimming: 5 bases; J trimming: 5 bases; junction bases outside the gene matches: 11. The CDR3 has 15 residues. In DNA, the CDR3 is TGTGCCAGCAGCACCCGACAGGGTGGGTACGAGACCCAGTACTTC. Translation: CASSTRQGGYETQYF.

The chain links TRBV7-2 to TRBJ2-5; tentatively, D is TRBD2 (6 bases). V was trimmed by 5 bases and J by 2 bases, leaving 12 bases between them. Germline V gives CDR1 SGHTA, CDR2 FQGNSA. The CDR3 runs 14 residues. The CDR3, as DNA: TGTGCCAGCAGCGACGGGACTCCTCAAGAGACCCAGTACTTC. Protein sequence: CASSDGTPQETQYF. The full variable domain, with the rest looked up from reference TRBV7-2 and TRBJ2-5, is GAGVSQSPSNKVTEKGKDVELRCDPISGHTALYWYRQSLGQGLEFLIYFQGNSAPDKSGLPSDRFSAERTGGSVSTLTIQRTQQEDSAVYLCASSDGTPQETQYFGPGTRLLVL.

This chain joins TRBV28 and TRBJ2-7; unclear D gene. V lost 3 bases and J 7 bases, leaving 7 bases between the germline ends. The CDR3 consists of 11 residues. The germline V gene encodes CDR1 MDHEN and CDR2 SYDVKM. The CDR3 spells CASSFVGEQYF. CDR3 in DNA: TGTGCCAGCAGTTTTGTCGGGGAGCAGTACTTC.

The chain employs TRBV4-3 and TRBJ1-1, with a tentative D call TRBD1 (5 bases). CDR3 size: 18 residues. The V gene lost 0 bases and the J gene lost 1 base, with 18 bases spanning the gap. Germline lookup yields CDR1 LGHNA and CDR2 YSLEER. The CDR3, as DNA: TGCGCCAGCAGCCAAGATCTTCTCCGTCTCGGGGGGAACACTGAAGCTTTCTTT. Its protein product is CASSQDLLRLGGNTEAFF.

The chain combines TRBV6-1 with TRBJ2-7; 10 positions agree with TRBD2. Trimming at V came to 4 bases and at J to 6 bases, leaving 6 bases not matched to a gene. The CDR3 is 14 amino acids. Germline V gives CDR1 MNHNS, CDR2 SASEGT. The CDR3: CASSVSGGAFEQYF. CDR3 sequence (DNA): TGTGCCAGCAGTGTAAGCGGGGGGGCCTTCGAGCAGTACTTC.

This clone showed up just a few times. This chain uses TRBV25-1 with TRBJ2-7; 7 bases map to TRBD1. Germline assignment: CDR1 MGHDK and CDR2 SYGVNS. The V segment lost 1 base and the J segment 4 bases; nucleotides outside the gene matches: 1. The CDR3 has 13 amino acids. In DNA, the CDR3 is TGTGCCAGCAGTGAATCGGGACAGTACGAGCAGTACTTC. This gives the protein CASSESGQYEQYF.

V gene TRBV19 combines with J gene TRBJ2-7, with D possibly being TRBD2 (6 bases). CDR3 length: 14 amino acids. The V and J ends lost 5 bases and 4 bases respectively, with 15 bases between them. Germline V CDR1 and CDR2: LNHDA, SQIVND (reference sequence). CDR3 DNA: TGTGCCAGTAGTGCCGGACGGGGGTGGTACGAGCAGTACTTC. Residues: CASSAGRGWYEQYF. The entire variable domain, with the rest obtained from reference TRBV19 and TRBJ2-7, is as follows: DGGITQSPKYLFRKEGQNVTLSCEQNLNHDAMYWYRQDPGQGLRLIYYSQIVNDFQKGDIAEGYSVSREKKESFPLTVTSAQKNPTAFYLCASSAGRGWYEQYFGPGTRLTVT.

The V call is TRBV27, the J call TRBJ2-7; a possible D gene is TRBD1 (5 bases). The germline V and J ends were trimmed by 8 bases and 2 bases, with 7 bases remaining between them. Germline CDR1 MNHEY, CDR2 SMNVEV (reference sequence). The CDR3 spans 11 residues. CDR3 amino acids: CASLRAYEQYF. CDR3 nucleotides: TGTGCCAGCCTCAGGGCCTACGAGCAGTACTTC.

J is TRBJ2-1 and V is TRBV9; 7 bases are a match to TRBD1. Per germline, CDR1 SGDLS and CDR2 YYNGEE. The V segment lost 4 bases and the J segment 6 bases; nucleotides outside the gene matches: 13. The CDR3 loop spans 16 amino acids. The CDR3 loop reads CASSSLTGSGRNEQFF. The CDR3 DNA reads as TGTGCCAGCAGCTCATTGACAGGGTCAGGGCGCAATGAGCAGTTCTTC. The full variable domain, with the rest looked up from reference TRBV9 and TRBJ2-1, is DSGVTQTPKHLITATGQRVTLRCSPRSGDLSVYWYQQSLDQGLQFLIQYYNGEERAKGNILERFSAQQFPDLHSELNLSSLELGDSALYFCASSSLTGSGRNEQFFGPGTRLTVL.

V and J are TRBV10-3 and TRBJ1-5; D not resolved. CDR3 length equals 12 residues. Germline assignment: CDR1 ENHRY and CDR2 SYGVKD. V was shortened by 4 bases and J by 3 bases, with 4 bases between the two germline ends. CDR3 sequence (DNA): TGTGCCATCAGTGTAAACAATCAGCCCCAGCATTTT. Its translation: CAISVNNQPQHF.

The rearrangement uses TRBV5-6 and TRBJ2-2, with D perhaps TRBD1 (5 bases). The CDR3 loop spans 14 amino acids. Germline CDR1 SGHDT, CDR2 YYEEEE. Trimming removed 4 bases at V and 2 bases at J, with 9 bases between. The CDR3 DNA follows: TGTGCCAGCAGCGTTGGGGCCAACACCGGGGAGCTGTTTTTT. Amino acid sequence: CASSVGANTGELFF.

The chain has TRBV5-1 and TRBJ2-3; the D gene is possibly TRBD1 (5 bases). Germline V gives CDR1 SGHRS, CDR2 YFSETQ. This CDR3 contains 14 residues. Deletions cut 4 bases from V and 2 bases from J, with 11 bases between. The CDR3 loop reads CASSLQENTDTQYF. In DNA, the CDR3 is TGCGCCAGCAGCCTACAGGAGAACACAGATACGCAGTATTTT.

The chain links TRBV9 to TRBJ1-1; D is unresolved. Trimming took 0 bases from V and 1 from J, leaving 4 bases between them. Germline-derived CDR1 and CDR2 are SGDLS and YYNGEE. The CDR3 has 13 residues. The CDR3, as DNA: TGTGCCAGCAGCGTAGCGTCGAACACTGAAGCTTTCTTT. Protein product: CASSVASNTEAFF.

J is TRBJ2-2 and V is TRBV12-5, with D unclear. This CDR3 comprises 14 residues. Between the trimmed V and J ends, which lost 3 bases and 4 bases, there was a span of 9 bases. Germline assignment: CDR1 LGHNT and CDR2 FRNRAP. This chain's CDR3 is CASGFLAPTGELFF. The CDR3 region has the DNA TGTGCTAGTGGTTTTTTAGCCCCCACCGGGGAGCTGTTTTTT.

CDR3 coding DNA: TGTGCCAGCGGTTTCCAACTCGGGAGTTACACTGAAGCTTTCTTT. It yields the protein CASGFQLGSYTEAFF. The rearrangement joins TRBV11-2 to TRBJ1-1, with no clear D. Germline loops: CDR1 SGHAT, CDR2 FQNNGV. The CDR3 length is 15 residues. Trimming removed 8 bases at V and 3 bases at J, with 19 bases between.

The V and J genes are TRBV9 and TRBJ2-3; 8 positions match TRBD2. Germline V gives CDR1 SGDLS, CDR2 YYNGEE. The CDR3 length is 15 residues. Losses at the gene ends were 3 bases for V and 0 bases for J; bases not matched to a gene: 3. As DNA, the CDR3 is TGTGCCAGCAGCGCTAGCGGGCGCAGCACAGATACGCAGTATTTT. This encodes CASSASGRSTDTQYF.

The chain recombines TRBV6-1 with TRBJ1-2; the D gene is possibly TRBD1 (6 bases). Germline CDR1 is MNHNS and CDR2 is SASEGT. V was clipped by 2 bases and J by 4 bases, with 11 bases between them. CDR3 length equals 14 residues. The CDR3, as DNA: TGTGCCAGCAGTGAACAACAGGGCGCCTATGGCTACACCTTC. Its translation is CASSEQQGAYGYTF.